Included here is one TCR beta chain sequence, with context. The source of the sample is a study of shared clonotypes between healthy human individuals. Background on the study: A couple of women and a few men aged 18 to 49 served as donors.

The naive CD8 subset, CD45RO-negative cells positively selected for CCR7, excluded terminally differentiated effector memory CD45RA+ cells. Produced via immunoSEQ multiplex PCR; TCRdb's table is partial and in-frame only. The sample includes about 800,000 clones, around 96% of them seen just once. With 2 bases removed from V and 0 bases from J, the gap between germline ends came to 12 bases. Germline V gives CDR1 MGHRA, CDR2 YSYEKL. CDR3 length: 16 amino acids. The sequence came from a man younger than 40 in good health. V gene TRBV4-1 combines with J gene TRBJ2-3; D might be TRBD1 (5 bases). Sequencing was carried out using naive CD8+ T cells sorted from blood. CDR3 in amino acids: CASSQSTTASTDTQYF. For the CDR3, the DNA is TGCGCCAGCAGCCAATCGACGACAGCTAGCACAGATACGCAGTATTTT.